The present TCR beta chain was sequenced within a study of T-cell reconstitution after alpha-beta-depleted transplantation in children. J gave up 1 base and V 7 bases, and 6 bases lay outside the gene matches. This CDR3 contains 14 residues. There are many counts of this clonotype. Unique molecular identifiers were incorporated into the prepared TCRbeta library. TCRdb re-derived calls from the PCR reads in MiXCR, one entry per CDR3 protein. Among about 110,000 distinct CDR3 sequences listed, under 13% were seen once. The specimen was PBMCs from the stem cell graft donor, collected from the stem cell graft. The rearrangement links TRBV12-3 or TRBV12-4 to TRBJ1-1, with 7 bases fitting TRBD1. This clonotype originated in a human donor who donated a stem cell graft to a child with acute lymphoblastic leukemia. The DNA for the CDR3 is TGTGCCAGCACCAAAGACAGGGAGAACACTGAAGCTTTCTTT. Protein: CASTKDRENTEAFF.